The 7 T cell receptor beta chains reported below all come from one sample, sequenced in a study of T-cell reconstitution after alpha-beta-depleted transplantation in children. For TCRbeta, the library was prepared with unique molecular identifiers. TCRdb redid the calling of the PCR reads with MiXCR, one entry per CDR3 protein. Of some 140,000 distinct CDR3 sequences in the sample, approximately 8.7% were seen once. This specimen consisted of PBMCs, mostly from graft donor cells, obtained 180 days after TCRalphabeta/CD19-depleted stem cell transplant. All receptors derive from a girl less than two years old who had a stem cell transplant for combined immunodeficiency, so the T cells may come from the graft donor.

The chain uses TRBV12-3 or TRBV12-4 and TRBJ2-1; 8 nucleotides agree with TRBD2. The CDR3 contains 19 residues. CDR3 amino acids: CTFSLANLEAGGLYNEQFF. Here the CDR3 DNA reads TGTACCTTCAGTTTAGCCAATTTAGAGGCGGGAGGTCTCTACAATGAGCAGTTCTTC.

The rearrangement joins TRBV12-3 or TRBV12-4 to TRBJ1-6; weak D call: TRBD1 (6 bases). V was cut by 1 base and J by 3 bases, with 7 bases left in between. The CDR3 has 15 residues. The CDR3 DNA follows: TGTGCCAGCAGTTTAGGGGGGCTCTATAATTCACCCCTCCACTTT. Protein product: CASSLGGLYNSPLHF.

The chain joins TRBV5-1 to TRBJ2-4, with 12 bases identical to TRBD1. The V and J ends lost 3 bases and 0 bases, in that order; junction bases with no gene match: 4. The CDR3 has 17 residues. CDR1 is SGHRS, CDR2 YFSETQ, per germline. The CDR3 sequence: CASSSGTGGEAKNIQYF. The CDR3 nucleotides read TGCGCCAGCAGCTCCGGGACAGGGGGCGAAGCCAAAAACATTCAGTACTTC.

This clonotype was detected many times. The chain has TRBV20-1 and TRBJ1-1, with 8 nucleotides matching TRBD1. CDR3 size: 15 residues. The germline V gene has CDR1 DFQATT and CDR2 SNEGSKA (reference sequence). This CDR3 is CSPRPWTGLGTEAFF. The DNA for the CDR3 is TGCAGCCCTAGACCTTGGACAGGGTTGGGCACTGAAGCTTTCTTT.

The V and J genes are TRBV18 and TRBJ2-3, with D unclear. From germline, CDR1 is KGHSH and CDR2 LQKENI. Trimming stripped 8 bases from V and 4 bases from J, with 10 bases between. This CDR3 is 12 amino acids long. The CDR3 DNA follows: TGTGCCAGCGCTCATGGCCCAGATACGCAGTATTTT. Its protein is CASAHGPDTQYF. The complete variable domain, with remaining parts taken from reference TRBV18 and TRBJ2-3, reads NAGVMQNPRHLVRRRGQEARLRCSPMKGHSHVYWYRQLPEEGLKFMVYLQKENIIDESGMPKERFSAEFPKEGPSILRIQQVVRGDSAAYFCASAHGPDTQYFGPGTRLTVL.

In its sample, this clonotype was seen many times. The chain couples TRBV7-8 to TRBJ1-3; D not certain. The CDR3 length is 12 residues. Germline lookup yields CDR1 SGHVS and CDR2 FQNEAQ. The germline V and J ends were trimmed by 3 bases and 8 bases, with 8 bases remaining between them. For the CDR3, the DNA is TGTGCCAGCAGCTTGGAGTTGGACACCATATATTTT. Its protein is CASSLELDTIYF.

This clonotype was detected a few times. The chain carries TRBV25-1 and TRBJ2-7; 9 nucleotides match TRBD1. The CDR3 sequence is 16 residues long. Trimming at V came to 7 bases and at J to 4 bases, leaving 14 bases not matched to a gene. CDR1 is MGHDK, CDR2 SYGVNS, per germline. CDR3 region: CASTGPKQGARYEQYF. In DNA form, the CDR3 reads TGTGCCAGCACCGGACCCAAACAGGGGGCGCGGTACGAGCAGTACTTC.